This T cell receptor (beta chain) stems from a study of T cells of healthy individuals. Germline CDR1 SQVTM, CDR2 ANQGSEA. The CDR3 totals 15 residues. Between the trimmed V and J ends, which lost 6 bases and 3 bases, there was a span of 18 bases. In this sample, this clonotype turned up many times. TCRdb processed the 5' RACE reads anew with MiXCR; each CDR3 protein has one entry. The data contain around 63,000 distinct CDR3 sequences, 15% to 20% of them singletons. This TCR derives from a human donor in good health. V gene TRBV29-1 combines with J gene TRBJ2-1; D gene unclear. CDR3 sequence reads: CSVPGVWLNYNEQFF. The CDR3 coding sequence is TGCAGCGTCCCAGGAGTTTGGCTAAACTACAATGAGCAGTTCTTC.